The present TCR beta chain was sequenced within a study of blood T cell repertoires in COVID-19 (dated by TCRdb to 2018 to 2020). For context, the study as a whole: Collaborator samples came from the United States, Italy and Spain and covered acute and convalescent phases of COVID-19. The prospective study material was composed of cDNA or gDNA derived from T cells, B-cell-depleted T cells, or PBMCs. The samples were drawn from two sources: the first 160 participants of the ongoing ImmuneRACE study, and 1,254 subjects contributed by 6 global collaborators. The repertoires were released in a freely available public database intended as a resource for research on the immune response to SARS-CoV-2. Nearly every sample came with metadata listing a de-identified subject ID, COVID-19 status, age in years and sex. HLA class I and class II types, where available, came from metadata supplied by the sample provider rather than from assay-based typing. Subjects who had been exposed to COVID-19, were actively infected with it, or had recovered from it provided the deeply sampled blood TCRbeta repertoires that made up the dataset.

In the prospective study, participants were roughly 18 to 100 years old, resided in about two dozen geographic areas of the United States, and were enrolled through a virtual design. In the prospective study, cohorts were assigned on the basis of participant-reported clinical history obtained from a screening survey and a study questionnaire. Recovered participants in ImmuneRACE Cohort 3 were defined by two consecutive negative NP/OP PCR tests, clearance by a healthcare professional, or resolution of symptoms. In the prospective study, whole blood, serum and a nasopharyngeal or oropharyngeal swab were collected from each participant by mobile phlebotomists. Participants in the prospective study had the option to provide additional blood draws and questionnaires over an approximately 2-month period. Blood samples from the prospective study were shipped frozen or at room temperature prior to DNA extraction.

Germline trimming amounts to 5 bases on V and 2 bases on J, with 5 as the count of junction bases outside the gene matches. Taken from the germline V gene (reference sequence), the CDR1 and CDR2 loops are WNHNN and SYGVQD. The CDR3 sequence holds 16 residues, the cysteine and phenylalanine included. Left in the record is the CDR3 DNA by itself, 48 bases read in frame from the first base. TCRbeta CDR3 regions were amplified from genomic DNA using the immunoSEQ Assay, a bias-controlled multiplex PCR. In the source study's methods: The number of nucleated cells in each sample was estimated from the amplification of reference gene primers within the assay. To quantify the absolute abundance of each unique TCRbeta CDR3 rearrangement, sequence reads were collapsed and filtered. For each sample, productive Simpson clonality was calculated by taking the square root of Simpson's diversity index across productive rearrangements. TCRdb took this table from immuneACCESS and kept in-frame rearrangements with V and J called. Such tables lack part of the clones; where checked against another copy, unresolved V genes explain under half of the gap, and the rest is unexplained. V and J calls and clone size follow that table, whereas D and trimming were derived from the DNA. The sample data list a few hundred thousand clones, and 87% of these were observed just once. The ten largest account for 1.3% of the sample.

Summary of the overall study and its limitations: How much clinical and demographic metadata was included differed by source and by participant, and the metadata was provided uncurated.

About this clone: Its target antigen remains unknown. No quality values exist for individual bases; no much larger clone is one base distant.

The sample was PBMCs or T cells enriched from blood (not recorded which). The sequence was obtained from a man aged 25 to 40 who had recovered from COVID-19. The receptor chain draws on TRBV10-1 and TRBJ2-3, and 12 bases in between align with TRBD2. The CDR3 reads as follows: CASSWTSGDLTDTQYF. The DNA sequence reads TGCGCCAGCAGTTGGACTAGCGGGGACCTCACAGATACGCAGTATTTT.